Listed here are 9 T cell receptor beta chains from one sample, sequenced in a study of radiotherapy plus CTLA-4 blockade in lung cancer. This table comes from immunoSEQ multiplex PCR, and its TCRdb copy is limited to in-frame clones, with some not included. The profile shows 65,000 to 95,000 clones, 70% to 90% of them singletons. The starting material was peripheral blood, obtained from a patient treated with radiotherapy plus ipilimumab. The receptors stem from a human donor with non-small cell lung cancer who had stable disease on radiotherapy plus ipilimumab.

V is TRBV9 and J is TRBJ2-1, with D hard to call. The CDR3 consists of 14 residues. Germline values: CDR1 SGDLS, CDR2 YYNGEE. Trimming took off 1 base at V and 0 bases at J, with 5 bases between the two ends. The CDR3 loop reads CASSVQSSYNEQFF. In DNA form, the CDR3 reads TGTGCCAGCAGCGTACAGAGCTCCTACAATGAGCAGTTCTTC.

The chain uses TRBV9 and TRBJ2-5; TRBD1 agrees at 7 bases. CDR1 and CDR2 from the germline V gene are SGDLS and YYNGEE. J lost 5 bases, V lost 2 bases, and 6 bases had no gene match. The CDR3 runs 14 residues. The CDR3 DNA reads TGTGCCAGCAGCGTCACAGGGGTCATGGAGACCCAGTACTTC. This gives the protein CASSVTGVMETQYF. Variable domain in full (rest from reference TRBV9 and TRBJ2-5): DSGVTQTPKHLITATGQRVTLRCSPRSGDLSVYWYQQSLDQGLQFLIQYYNGEERAKGNILERFSAQQFPDLHSELNLSSLELGDSALYFCASSVTGVMETQYFGPGTRLLVL.

The CDR3 sequence: CASGTSDATNEKLFF. The CDR3 DNA follows: TGCGCCAGCGGGACGTCGGATGCAACTAATGAAAAACTGTTTTTT. The gene calls are TRBV10-1 and TRBJ1-4, with D possibly TRBD1 on 5 matching bases. The V gene's germline CDR1 is WNHNN and CDR2 SYGVQD (reference sequence). The ends were cut back, 8 bases at V and 0 bases at J, with 13 bases in the middle. The CDR3 spans 15 residues.

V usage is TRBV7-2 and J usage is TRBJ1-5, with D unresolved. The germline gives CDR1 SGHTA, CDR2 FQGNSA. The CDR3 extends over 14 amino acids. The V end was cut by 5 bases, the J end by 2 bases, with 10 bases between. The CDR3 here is CASSLNARNQPQHF. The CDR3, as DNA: TGTGCCAGCAGCCTGAACGCGCGCAATCAGCCCCAGCATTTT. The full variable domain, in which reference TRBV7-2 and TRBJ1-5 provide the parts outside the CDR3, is GAGVSQSPSNKVTEKGKDVELRCDPISGHTALYWYRQSLGQGLEFLIYFQGNSAPDKSGLPSDRFSAERTGGSVSTLTIQRTQQEDSAVYLCASSLNARNQPQHFGDGTRLSIL.

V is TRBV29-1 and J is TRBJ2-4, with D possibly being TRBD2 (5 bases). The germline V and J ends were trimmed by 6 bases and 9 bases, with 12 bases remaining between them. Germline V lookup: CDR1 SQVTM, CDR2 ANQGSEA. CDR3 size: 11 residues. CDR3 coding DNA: TGCAGCGTCCGGGCCGAGGGCATTCAGTACTTC. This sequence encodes CSVRAEGIQYF.

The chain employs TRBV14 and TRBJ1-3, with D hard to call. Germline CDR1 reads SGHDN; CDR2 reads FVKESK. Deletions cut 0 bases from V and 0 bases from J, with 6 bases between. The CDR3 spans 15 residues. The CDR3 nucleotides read TGTGCCAGCAGCCAAGATCGAATCTCTGGAAACACCATATATTTT. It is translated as CASSQDRISGNTIYF.

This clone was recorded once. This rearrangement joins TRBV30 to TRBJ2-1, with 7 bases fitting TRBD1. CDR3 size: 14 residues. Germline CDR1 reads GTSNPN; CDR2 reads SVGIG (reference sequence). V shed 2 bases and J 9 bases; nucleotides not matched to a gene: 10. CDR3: CAWSFELQGSEQFF. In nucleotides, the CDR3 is TGTGCCTGGAGTTTCGAACTACAGGGGAGTGAGCAGTTCTTC.

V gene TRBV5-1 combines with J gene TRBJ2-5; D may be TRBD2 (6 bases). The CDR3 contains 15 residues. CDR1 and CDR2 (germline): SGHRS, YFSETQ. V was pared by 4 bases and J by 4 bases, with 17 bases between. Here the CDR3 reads CASSLGLGRGETQYF. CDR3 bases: TGCGCCAGCAGCCTAGGACTCGGGCGGGGAGAGACCCAGTACTTC. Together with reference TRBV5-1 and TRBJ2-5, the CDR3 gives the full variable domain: KAGVTQTPRYLIKTRGQQVTLSCSPISGHRSVSWYQQTPGQGLQFLFEYFSETQRNKGNFPGRFSGRQFSNSRSEMNVSTLELGDSALYLCASSLGLGRGETQYFGPGTRLLVL.

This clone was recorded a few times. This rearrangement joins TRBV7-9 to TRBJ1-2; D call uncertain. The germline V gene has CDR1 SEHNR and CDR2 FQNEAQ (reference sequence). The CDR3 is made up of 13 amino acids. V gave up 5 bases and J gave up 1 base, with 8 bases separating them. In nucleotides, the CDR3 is TGTGCCAGCAGCGCCCTCTATAACTATGGCTACACCTTC. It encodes CASSALYNYGYTF.